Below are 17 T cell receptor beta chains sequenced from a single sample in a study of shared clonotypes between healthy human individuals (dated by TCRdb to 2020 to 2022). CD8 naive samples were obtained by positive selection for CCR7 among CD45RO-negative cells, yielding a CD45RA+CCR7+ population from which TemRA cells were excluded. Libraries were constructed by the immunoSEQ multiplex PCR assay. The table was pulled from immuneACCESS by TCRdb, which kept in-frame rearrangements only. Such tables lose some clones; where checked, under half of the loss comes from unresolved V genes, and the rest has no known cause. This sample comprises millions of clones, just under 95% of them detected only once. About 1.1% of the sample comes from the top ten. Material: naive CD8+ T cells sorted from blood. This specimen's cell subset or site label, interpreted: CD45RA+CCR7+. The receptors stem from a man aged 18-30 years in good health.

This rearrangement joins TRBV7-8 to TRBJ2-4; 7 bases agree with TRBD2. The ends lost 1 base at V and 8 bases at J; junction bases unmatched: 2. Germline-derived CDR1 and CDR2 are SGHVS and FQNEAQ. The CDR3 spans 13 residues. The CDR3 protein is CASSLVGRDIQYF. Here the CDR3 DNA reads TGTGCCAGCAGCTTAGTAGGGAGGGACATTCAGTACTTC.

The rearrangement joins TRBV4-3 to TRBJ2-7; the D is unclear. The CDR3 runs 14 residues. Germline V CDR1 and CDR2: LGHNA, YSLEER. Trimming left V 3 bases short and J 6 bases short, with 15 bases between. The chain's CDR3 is CASSQDEESPEQYF. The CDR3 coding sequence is TGCGCCAGCAGCCAGGACGAAGAGAGCCCCGAGCAGTACTTC.

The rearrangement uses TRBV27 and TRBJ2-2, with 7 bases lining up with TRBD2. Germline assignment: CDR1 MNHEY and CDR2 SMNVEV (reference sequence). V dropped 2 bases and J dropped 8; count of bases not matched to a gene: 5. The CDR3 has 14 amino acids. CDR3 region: CASSLVTAGGELFF. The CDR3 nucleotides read TGTGCCAGCAGTTTAGTTACAGCGGGAGGGGAGCTGTTTTTT.

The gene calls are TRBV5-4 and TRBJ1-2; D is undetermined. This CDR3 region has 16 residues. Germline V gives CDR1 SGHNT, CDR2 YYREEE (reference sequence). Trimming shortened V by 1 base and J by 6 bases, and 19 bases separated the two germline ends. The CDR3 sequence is CASSLFRDPVPDGYTF. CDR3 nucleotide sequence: TGTGCCAGCAGCTTGTTCCGGGATCCCGTGCCCGATGGCTACACCTTC. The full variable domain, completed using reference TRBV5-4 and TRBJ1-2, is ETGVTQSPTHLIKTRGQQVTLRCSSQSGHNTVSWYQQALGQGPQFIFQYYREEENGRGNFPPRFSGLQFPNYSSELNVNALELDDSALYLCASSLFRDPVPDGYTFGSGTRLTVV.

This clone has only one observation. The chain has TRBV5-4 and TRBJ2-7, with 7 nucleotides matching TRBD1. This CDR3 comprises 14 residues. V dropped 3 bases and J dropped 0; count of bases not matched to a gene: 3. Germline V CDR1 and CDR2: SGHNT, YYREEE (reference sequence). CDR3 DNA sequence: TGTGCCAGCAGCTCGACAGGGCCCTCCTACGAGCAGTACTTC. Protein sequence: CASSSTGPSYEQYF. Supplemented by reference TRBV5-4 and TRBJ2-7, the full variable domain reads ETGVTQSPTHLIKTRGQQVTLRCSSQSGHNTVSWYQQALGQGPQFIFQYYREEENGRGNFPPRFSGLQFPNYSSELNVNALELDDSALYLCASSSTGPSYEQYFGPGTRLTVT.

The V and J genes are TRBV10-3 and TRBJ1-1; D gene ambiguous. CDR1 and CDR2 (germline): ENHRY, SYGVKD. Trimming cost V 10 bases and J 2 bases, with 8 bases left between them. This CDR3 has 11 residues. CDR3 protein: CASLENTEAFF. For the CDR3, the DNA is TGTGCCAGCCTTGAAAACACTGAAGCTTTCTTT.

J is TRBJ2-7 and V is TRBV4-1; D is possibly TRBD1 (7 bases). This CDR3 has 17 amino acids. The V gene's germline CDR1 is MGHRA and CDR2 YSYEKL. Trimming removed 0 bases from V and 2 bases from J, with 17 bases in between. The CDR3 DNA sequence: TGCGCCAGCAGCCAAGAACCCCTGACAGGGAGGACCTACGAGCAGTACTTC. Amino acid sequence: CASSQEPLTGRTYEQYF.

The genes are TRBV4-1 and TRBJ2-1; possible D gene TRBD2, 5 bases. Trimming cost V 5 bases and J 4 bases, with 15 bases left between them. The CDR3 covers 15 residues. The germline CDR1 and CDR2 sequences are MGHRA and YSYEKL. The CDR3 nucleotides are TGCGCCAGCAGCGAAAGATCGGGAACTTACAATGAGCAGTTCTTC. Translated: CASSERSGTYNEQFF.

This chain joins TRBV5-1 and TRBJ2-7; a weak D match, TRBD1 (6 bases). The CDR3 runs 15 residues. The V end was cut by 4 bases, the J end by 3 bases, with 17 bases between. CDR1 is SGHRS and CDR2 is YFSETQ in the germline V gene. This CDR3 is CASSPHSQGIYEQYF. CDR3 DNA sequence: TGCGCCAGCAGCCCACATTCACAGGGTATCTACGAGCAGTACTTC.

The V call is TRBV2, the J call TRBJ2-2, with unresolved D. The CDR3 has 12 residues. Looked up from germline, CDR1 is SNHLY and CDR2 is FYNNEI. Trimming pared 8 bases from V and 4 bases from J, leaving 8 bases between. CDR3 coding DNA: TGTGCCAGCGGACCTTCCACCGGGGAGCTGTTTTTT. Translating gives CASGPSTGELFF.

The CDR3 here is CASEAGTSGFYEQYF. The DNA of the CDR3 is TGTGCCAGCGAAGCCGGGACTAGCGGATTCTACGAGCAGTACTTC. This rearrangement joins TRBV6-6 to TRBJ2-7; 11 positions match TRBD2. V lost 8 bases and J lost 3; bases outside the gene matches: 9. CDR1 is MNHNY, CDR2 SVGAGI, per germline (reference sequence). CDR3 size: 15 residues.

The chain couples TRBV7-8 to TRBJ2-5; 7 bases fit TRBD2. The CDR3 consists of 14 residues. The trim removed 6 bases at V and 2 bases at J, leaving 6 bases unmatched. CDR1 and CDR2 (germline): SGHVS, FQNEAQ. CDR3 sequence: CASRFWGGQETQYF. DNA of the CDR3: TGTGCCAGCAGATTCTGGGGGGGGCAAGAGACCCAGTACTTC.

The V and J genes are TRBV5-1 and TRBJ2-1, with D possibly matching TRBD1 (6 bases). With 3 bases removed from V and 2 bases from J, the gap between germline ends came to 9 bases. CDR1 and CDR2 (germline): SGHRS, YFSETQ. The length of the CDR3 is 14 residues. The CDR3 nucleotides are TGCGCCAGCAGCTCGGACAGTACCTACAATGAGCAGTTCTTC. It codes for CASSSDSTYNEQFF.

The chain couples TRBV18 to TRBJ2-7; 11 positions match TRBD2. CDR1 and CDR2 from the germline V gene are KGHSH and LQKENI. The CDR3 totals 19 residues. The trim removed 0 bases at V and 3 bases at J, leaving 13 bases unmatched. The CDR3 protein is CASSPPTPSGRLPSYEQYF. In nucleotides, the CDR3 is TGTGCCAGCTCACCACCGACGCCTAGCGGGAGGCTACCCAGCTACGAGCAGTACTTC.

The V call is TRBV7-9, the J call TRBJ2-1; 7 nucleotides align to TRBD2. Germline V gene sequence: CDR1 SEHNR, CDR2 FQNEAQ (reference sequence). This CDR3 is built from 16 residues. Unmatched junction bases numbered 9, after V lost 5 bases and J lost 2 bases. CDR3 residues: CASSPPLADTYNEQFF. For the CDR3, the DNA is TGTGCCAGCAGCCCCCCTCTAGCGGATACCTACAATGAGCAGTTCTTC.

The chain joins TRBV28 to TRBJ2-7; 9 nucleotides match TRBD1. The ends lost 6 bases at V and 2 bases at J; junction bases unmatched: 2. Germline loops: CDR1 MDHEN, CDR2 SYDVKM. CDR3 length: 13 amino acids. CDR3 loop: CASSRQGAYEQYF. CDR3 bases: TGTGCCAGCAGCAGACAGGGGGCCTACGAGCAGTACTTC.

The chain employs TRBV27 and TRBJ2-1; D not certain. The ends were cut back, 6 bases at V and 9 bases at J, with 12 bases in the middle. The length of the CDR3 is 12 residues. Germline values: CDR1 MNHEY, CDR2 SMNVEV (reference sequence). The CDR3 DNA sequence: TGTGCCAGCAGCTTTGGGTACGGTGAGCAGTTCTTC. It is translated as CASSFGYGEQFF.